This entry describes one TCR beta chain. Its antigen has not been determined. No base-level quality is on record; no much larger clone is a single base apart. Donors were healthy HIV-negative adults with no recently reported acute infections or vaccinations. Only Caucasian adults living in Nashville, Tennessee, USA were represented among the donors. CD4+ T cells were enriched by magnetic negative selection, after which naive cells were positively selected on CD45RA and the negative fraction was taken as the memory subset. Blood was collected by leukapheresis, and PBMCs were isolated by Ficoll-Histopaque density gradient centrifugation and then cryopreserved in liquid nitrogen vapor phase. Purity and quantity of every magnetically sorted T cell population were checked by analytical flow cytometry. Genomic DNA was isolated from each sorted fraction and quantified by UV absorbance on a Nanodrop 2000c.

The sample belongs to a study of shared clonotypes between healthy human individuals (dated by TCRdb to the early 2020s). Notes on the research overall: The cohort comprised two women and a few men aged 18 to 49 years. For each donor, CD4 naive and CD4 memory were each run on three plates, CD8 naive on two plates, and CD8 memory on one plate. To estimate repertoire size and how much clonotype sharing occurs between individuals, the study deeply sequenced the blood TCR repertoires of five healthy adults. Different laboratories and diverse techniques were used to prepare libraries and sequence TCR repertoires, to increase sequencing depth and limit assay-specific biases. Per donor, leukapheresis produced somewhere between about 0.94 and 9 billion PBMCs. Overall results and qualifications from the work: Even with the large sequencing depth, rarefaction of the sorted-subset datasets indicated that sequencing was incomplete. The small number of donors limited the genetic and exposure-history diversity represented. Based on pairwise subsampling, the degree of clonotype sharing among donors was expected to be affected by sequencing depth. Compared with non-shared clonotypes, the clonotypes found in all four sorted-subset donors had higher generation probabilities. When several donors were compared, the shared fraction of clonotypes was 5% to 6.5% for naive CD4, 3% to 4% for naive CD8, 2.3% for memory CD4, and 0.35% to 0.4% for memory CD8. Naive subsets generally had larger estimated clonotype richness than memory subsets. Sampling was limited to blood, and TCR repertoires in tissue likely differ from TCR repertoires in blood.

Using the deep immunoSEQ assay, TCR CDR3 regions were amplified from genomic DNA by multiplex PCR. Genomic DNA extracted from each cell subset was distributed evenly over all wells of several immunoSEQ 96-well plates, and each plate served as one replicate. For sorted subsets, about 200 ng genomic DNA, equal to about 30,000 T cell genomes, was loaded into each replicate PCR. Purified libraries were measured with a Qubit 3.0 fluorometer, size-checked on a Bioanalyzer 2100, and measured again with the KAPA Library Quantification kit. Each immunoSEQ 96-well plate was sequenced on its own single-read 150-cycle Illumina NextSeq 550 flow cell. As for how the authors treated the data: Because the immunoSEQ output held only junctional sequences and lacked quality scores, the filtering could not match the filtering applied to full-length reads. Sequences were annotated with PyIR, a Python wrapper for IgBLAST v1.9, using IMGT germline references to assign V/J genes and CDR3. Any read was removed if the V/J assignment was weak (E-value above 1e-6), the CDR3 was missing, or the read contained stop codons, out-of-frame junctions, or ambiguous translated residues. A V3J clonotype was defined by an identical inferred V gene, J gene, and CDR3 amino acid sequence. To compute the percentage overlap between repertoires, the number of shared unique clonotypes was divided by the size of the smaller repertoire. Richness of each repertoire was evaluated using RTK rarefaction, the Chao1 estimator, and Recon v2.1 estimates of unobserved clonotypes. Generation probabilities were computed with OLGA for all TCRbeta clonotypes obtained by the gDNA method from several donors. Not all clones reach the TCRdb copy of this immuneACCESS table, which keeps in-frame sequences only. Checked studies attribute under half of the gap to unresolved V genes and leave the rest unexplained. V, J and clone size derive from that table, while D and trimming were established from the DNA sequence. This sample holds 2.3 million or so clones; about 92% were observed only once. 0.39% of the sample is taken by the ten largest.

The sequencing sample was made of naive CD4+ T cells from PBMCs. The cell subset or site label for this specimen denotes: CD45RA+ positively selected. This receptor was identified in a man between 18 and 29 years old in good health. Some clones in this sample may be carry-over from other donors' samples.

DNA sequence: TGTGCCATCAGGACAGGGACCGGGAGTACCAACAATGAGCAGTTCTTC. This translates into CAIRTGTGSTNNEQFF. This receptor chain uses TRBV10-3 and TRBJ2-1; TRBD1 could be the D gene, as 7 bases match. The germline V gene provides CDR1 ENHRY and CDR2 SYGVKD. Trimming removed 6 bases from V and 5 bases from J, leaving 20 bases between the germline ends. The CDR3, cysteine through phenylalanine, is 16 amino acids long. Only CDR3 DNA remains: 48 bases, in frame from the first base.